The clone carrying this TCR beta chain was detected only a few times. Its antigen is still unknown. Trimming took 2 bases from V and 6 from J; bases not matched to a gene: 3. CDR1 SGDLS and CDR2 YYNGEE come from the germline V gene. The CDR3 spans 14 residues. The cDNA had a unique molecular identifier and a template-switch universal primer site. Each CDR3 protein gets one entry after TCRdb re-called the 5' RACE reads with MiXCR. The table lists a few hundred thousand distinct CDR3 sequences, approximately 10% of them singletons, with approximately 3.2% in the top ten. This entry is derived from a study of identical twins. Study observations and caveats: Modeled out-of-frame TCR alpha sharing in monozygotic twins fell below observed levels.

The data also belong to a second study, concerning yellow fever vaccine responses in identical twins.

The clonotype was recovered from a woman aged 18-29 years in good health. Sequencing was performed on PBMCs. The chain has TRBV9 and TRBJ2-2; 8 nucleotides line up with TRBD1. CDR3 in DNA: TGTGCCAGCAGCGTGGCAGGGGGCTCCGGGGAGCTGTTTTTT. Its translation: CASSVAGGSGELFF. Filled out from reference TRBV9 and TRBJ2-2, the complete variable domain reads DSGVTQTPKHLITATGQRVTLRCSPRSGDLSVYWYQQSLDQGLQFLIQYYNGEERAKGNILERFSAQQFPDLHSELNLSSLELGDSALYFCASSVAGGSGELFFGEGSRLTVL.